These T cell receptor beta chains were read from a single sample in a study of shared clonotypes between healthy human individuals. Data came from immunoSEQ multiplex PCR; TCRdb stores just in-frame clones and leaves some out. This repertoire shows nearly 1,000,000 clones, more than 75% found once; its top ten account for over 1.3%. The source material was memory CD4+ T cells sorted from blood. Receptors were obtained from a man aged 18 to 30 in good health. The CDR3 runs from the conserved cysteine through the conserved F or W. D genes are given only for firm matches. A row's size may be missing; if present it is once, few, many or a size class.

j_gene,v_gene,len,d_gene,abundance,CDR3aa,CDR3nt
TRBJ2-7,TRBV6-1,15,TRBD2,once,CASSAWTSGFDEQYF,TGTGCCAGCAGCGCCTGGACTAGCGGGTTTGACGAGCAGTACTTC
TRBJ1-1,TRBV6-1,15,-,-,CASSDLEGGRTEAFF,TGTGCCAGCAGTGACCTCGAAGGGGGGAGGACTGAAGCTTTCTTT
TRBJ2-7,TRBV5-1,16,-,-,CASSEDGPILSYEQYF,TGCGCCAGCAGCGAGGATGGACCGATCCTTTCCTACGAGCAGTACTTC
TRBJ1-5,TRBV19,15,TRBD1,-,CATARQGASNQPQHF,TGTGCCACCGCGCGCCAGGGGGCAAGCAATCAGCCCCAGCATTTT
TRBJ2-1,TRBV5-6,15,-,-,CASSPWGSSYNEQFF,TGTGCCAGCAGCCCTTGGGGGAGCTCCTACAATGAGCAGTTCTTC
TRBJ2-2,TRBV4-2,15,-,-,CASSPRGGNTGELFF,TGTGCCAGCAGCCCCCGTGGAGGGAACACCGGGGAGCTGTTTTTT
TRBJ1-4,TRBV2,14,TRBD1,-,CASSRTGYNEKLFF,TGTGCCAGCAGTCGGACAGGCTACAATGAAAAACTGTTTTTT
TRBJ2-7,TRBV19,12,-,-,CASSSQNYEQYF,TGTGCCAGTAGTTCACAGAACTACGAGCAGTACTTC
TRBJ2-5,TRBV7-2,14,-,-,CASSASGLQETQYF,TGTGCCAGCAGCGCCTCCGGGCTCCAAGAGACCCAGTACTTC
TRBJ1-1,TRBV2,14,-,once,CASSEAWDNTEAFF,TGTGCCAGCAGTGAAGCGTGGGATAACACTGAAGCTTTCTTT
TRBJ2-7,TRBV6-1,13,-,-,CASSYDNPPEQYF,TGTGCCAGCAGCTATGACAATCCCCCCGAGCAGTACTTC
TRBJ2-5,TRBV6-6,11,-,-,CASRTQEAQYF,TGTGCCAGCCGGACGCAAGAGGCCCAGTACTTC
TRBJ2-5,TRBV6-6,11,-,-,CASRGLGTQYF,TGTGCCAGCAGGGGCTTGGGGACCCAGTACTTC
TRBJ1-1,TRBV4-1,17,TRBD1,-,CASSQGGPGQGNTEAFF,TGCGCCAGCAGCCAAGGGGGGCCGGGACAGGGGAACACTGAAGCTTTCTTT
TRBJ1-2,TRBV4-2,14,-,few,CASSPTGGGVGYTF,TGTGCCAGCAGCCCCACGGGTGGCGGTGTGGGCTACACCTTC
TRBJ1-5,TRBV5-5,15,-,once,CASSPFQGMSQPQHF,TGTGCCAGCAGCCCATTCCAGGGTATGAGTCAGCCCCAGCATTTT
TRBJ2-3,TRBV27,16,TRBD1,-,CASSFLRDRGTDTQYF,TGTGCCAGCAGTTTCCTCCGGGACAGGGGCACAGATACGCAGTATTTT
TRBJ2-7,TRBV4-3,13,TRBD2,-,CASRPGGFYEQYF,TGCGCCAGCCGGCCGGGGGGGTTTTACGAGCAGTACTTC
TRBJ1-2,TRBV28,15,TRBD1,-,CASSWDRDGVYGYTF,TGTGCCAGCAGTTGGGACAGGGATGGGGTCTATGGCTACACCTTC
TRBJ2-7,TRBV5-6,12,-,many,CASSLKRDEQYF,TGTGCCAGCAGCTTGAAAAGGGACGAGCAGTACTTC
TRBJ2-3,TRBV11-2,15,-,few,CASSSFPGITDTQYF,TGTGCCAGCAGCTCGTTTCCGGGAATCACAGATACGCAGTATTTT
TRBJ2-2,TRBV7-9,15,-,-,CASSLVQGSTGELFF,TGTGCCAGCAGCTTAGTTCAGGGCAGTACCGGGGAGCTGTTTTTT